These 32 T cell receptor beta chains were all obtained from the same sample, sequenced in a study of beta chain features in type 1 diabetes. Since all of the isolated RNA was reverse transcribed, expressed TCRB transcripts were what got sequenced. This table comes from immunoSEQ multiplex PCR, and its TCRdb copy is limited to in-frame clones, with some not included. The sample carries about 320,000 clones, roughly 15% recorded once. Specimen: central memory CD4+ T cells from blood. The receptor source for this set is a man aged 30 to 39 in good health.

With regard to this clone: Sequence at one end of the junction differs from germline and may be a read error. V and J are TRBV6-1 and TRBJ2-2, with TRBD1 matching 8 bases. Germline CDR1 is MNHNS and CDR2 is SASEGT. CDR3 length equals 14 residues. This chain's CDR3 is CASRDRGRAGELFF. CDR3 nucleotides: TGTGCCAGCCGTGACAGGGGAAGGGCCGGGGAGCTGTTTTTT.

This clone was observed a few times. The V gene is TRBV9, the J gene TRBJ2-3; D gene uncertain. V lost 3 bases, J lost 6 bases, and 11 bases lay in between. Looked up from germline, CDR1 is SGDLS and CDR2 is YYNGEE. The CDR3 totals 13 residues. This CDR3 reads CASSASSADTQYF. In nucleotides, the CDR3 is TGTGCCAGCAGCGCATCCAGCGCTGATACGCAGTATTTT.

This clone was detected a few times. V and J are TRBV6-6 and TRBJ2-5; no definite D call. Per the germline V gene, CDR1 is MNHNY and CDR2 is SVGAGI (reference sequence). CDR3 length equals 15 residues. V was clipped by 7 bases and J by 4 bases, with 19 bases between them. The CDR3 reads CASMIPAVPRETQYF. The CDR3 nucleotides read TGTGCCAGCATGATCCCGGCGGTGCCCCGAGAGACCCAGTACTTC.

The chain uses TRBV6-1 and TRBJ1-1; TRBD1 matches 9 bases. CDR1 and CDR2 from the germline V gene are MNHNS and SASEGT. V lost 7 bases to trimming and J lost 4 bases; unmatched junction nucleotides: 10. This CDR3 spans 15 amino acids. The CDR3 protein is CASIWTGEVGTEAFF. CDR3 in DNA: TGTGCCAGCATCTGGACAGGGGAAGTCGGCACTGAAGCTTTCTTT.

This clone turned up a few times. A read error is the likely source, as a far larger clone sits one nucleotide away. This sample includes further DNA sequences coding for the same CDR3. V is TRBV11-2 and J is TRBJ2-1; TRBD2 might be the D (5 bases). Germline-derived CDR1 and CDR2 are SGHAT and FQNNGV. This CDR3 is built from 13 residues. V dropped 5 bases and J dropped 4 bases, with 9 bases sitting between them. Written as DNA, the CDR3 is TGTGCCAGCAGCCAAGGACTGTACAATGAGCAGTTCTTC. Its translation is CASSQGLYNEQFF.

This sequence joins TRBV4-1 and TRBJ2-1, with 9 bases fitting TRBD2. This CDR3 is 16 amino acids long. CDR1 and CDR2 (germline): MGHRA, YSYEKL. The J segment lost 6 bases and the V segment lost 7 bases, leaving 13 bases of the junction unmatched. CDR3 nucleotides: TGCGCCAGCAACCCCGTGACGGCTAGCGGGACCAATGAGCAGTTCTTC. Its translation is CASNPVTASGTNEQFF.

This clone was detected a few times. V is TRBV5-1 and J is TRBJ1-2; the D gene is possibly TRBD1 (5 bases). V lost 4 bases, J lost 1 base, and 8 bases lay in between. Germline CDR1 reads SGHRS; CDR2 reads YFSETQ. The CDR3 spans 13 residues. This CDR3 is CASSGGYNYGYTF. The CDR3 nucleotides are TGCGCCAGCAGCGGGGGATATAACTATGGCTACACCTTC.

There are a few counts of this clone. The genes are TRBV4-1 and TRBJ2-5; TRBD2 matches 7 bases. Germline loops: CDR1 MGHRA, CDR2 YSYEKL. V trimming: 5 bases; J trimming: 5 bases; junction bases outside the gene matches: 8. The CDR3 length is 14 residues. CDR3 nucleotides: TGCGCCAGCAGCGGAGCTAGCGGAAGTGAGACCCAGTACTTC. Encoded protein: CASSGASGSETQYF.

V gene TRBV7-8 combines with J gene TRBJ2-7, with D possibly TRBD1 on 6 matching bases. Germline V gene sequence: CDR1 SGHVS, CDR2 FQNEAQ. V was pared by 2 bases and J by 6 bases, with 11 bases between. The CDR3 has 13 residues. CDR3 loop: CASSLKAGVEQYF. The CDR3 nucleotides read TGTGCCAGCAGCTTAAAGGCAGGGGTCGAGCAGTACTTC.

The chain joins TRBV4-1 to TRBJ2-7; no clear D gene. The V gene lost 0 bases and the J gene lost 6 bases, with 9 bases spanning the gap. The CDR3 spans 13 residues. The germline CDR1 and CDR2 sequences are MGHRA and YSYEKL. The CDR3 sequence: CASSQERSSEQYV. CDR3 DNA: TGCGCCAGCAGCCAAGAGCGCAGCAGCGAGCAGTACGTC.

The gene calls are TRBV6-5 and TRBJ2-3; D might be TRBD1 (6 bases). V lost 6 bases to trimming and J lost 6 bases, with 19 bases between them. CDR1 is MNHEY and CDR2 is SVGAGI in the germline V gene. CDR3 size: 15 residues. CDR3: CASRPPGMRGDTQYF. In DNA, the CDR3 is TGTGCCAGCAGGCCACCCGGGATGAGGGGGGATACGCAGTATTTT.

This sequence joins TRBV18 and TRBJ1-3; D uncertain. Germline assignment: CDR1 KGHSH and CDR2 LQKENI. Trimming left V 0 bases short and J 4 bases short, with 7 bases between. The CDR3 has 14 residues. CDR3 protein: CASSPPSVGNTIYF. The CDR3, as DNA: TGTGCCAGCTCACCACCCTCGGTCGGAAACACCATATATTTT.

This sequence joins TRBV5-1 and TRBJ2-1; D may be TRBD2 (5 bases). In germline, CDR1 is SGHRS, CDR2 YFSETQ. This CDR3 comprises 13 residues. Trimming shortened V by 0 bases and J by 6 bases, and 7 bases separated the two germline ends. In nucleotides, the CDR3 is TGCGCCAGCAGCTTGGGGGAGACCAATGAGCAGTTCTTC. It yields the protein CASSLGETNEQFF.

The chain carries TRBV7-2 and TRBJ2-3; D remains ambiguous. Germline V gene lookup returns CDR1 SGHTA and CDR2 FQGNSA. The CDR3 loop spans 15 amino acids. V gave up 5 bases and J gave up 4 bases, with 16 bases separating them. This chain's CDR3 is CASSQDGMVADTQYF. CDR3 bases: TGTGCCAGCAGCCAAGATGGCATGGTCGCAGATACGCAGTATTTT.

The CDR3 loop is CASSPSPATGDGYTF. The CDR3 DNA reads as TGCGCCAGCAGCCCCTCCCCCGCGACGGGGGACGGCTACACCTTC. V and J are TRBV4-3 and TRBJ1-2; weak D call: TRBD1 (5 bases). CDR1 is LGHNA and CDR2 is YSLEER in the germline V gene. The CDR3 length is 15 residues. V dropped 4 bases and J dropped 8 bases, with 20 bases sitting between them.

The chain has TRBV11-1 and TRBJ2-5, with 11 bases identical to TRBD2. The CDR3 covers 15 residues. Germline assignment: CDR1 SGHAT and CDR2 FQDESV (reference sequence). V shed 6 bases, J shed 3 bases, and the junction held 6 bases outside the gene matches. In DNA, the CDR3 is TGTGCCAGCAGTCCACTAGCGGGAGTGGAAGAGACCCAGTACTTC. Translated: CASSPLAGVEETQYF.

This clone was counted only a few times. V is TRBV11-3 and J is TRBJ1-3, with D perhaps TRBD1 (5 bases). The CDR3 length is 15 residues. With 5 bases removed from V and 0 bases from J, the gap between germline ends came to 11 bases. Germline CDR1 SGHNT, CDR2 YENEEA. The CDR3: CASSPRADSGNTIYF. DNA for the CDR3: TGTGCCAGCAGCCCCAGGGCAGACTCTGGAAACACCATATATTTT.

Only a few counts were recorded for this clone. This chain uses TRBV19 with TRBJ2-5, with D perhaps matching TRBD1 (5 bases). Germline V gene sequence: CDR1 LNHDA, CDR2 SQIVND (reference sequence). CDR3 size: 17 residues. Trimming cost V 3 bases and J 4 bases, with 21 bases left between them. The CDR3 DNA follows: TGTGCCAGTAGTATCTTGTTATCTAAAGGGGCAACAGAGACCCAGTACTTC. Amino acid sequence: CASSILLSKGATETQYF.

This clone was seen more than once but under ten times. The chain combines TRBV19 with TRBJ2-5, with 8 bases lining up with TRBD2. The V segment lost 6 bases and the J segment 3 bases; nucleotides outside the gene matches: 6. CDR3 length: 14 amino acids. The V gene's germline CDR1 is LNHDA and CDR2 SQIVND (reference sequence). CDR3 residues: CASRKRETEETQYF. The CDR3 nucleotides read TGTGCCAGTAGAAAGCGGGAGACGGAAGAGACCCAGTACTTC.

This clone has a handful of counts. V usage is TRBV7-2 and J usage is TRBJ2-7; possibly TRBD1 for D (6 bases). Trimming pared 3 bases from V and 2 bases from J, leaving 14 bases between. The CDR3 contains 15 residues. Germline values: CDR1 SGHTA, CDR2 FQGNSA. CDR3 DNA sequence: TGTGCCAGCAGCTTTAGGTGGCAGGGGACCTACGAGCAGTACTTC. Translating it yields CASSFRWQGTYEQYF.

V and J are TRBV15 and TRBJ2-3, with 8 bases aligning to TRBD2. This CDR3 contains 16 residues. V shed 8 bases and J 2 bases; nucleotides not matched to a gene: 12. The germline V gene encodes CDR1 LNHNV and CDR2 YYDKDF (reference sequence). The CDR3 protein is CATHTLAGRFTDTQYF. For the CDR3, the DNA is TGTGCCACCCACACATTAGCGGGGAGGTTCACAGATACGCAGTATTTT.

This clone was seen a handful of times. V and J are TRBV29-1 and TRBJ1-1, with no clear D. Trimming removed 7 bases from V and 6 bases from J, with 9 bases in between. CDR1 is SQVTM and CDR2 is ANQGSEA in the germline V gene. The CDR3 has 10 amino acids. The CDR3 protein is CSAGGPEAFF. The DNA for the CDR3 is TGCAGCGCCGGAGGGCCTGAAGCTTTCTTT.

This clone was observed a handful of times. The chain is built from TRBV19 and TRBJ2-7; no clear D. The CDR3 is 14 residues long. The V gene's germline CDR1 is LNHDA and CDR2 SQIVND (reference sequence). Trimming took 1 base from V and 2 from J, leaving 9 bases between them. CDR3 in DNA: TGTGCCAGTAGTATAGGTCAGAGGACCTACGAGCAGTACTTC. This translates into CASSIGQRTYEQYF.

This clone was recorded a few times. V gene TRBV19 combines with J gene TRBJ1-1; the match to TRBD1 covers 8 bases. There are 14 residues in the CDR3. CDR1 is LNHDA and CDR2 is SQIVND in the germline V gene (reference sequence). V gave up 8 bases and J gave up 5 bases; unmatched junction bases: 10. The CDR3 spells CASFPDRVRTEAFF. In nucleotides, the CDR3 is TGTGCCAGTTTCCCGGACAGGGTGAGGACTGAAGCTTTCTTT.

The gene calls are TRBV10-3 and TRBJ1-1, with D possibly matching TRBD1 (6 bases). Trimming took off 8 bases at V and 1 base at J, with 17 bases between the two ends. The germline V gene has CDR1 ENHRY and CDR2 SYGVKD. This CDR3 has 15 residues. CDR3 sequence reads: CAIRGGQGANTEAFF. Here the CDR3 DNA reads TGTGCCATCCGTGGGGGGCAGGGTGCGAACACTGAAGCTTTCTTT.

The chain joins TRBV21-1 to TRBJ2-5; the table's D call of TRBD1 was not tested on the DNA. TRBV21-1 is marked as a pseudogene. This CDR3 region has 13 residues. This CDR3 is CASSTQNQETQYF. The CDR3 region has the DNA TGTGCCAGCAGCACACAGAACCAAGAGACCCAGTACTTC.

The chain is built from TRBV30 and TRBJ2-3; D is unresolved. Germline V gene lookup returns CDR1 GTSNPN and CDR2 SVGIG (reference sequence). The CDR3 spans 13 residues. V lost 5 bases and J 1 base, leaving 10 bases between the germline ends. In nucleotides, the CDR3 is TGTGCCTGGTCTTTCGATGGCACAGATACGCAGTATTTT. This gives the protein CAWSFDGTDTQYF.

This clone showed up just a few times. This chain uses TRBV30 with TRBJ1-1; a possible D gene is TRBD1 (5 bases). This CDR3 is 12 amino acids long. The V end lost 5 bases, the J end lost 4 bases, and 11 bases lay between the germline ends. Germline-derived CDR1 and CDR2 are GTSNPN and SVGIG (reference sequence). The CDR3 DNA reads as TGTGCCTGGGCCCGGGACGTCACTGAAGCTTTCTTT. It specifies CAWARDVTEAFF.

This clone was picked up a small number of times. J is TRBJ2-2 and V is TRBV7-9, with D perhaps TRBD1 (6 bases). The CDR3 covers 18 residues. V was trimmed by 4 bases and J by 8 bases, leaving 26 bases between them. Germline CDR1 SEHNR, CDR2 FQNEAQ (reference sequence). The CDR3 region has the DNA TGTGCCAGCAGCTCCCTATCACCCGGGACGACAGGATCAGGGGAGCTGTTTTTT. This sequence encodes CASSSLSPGTTGSGELFF.

The CDR3 nucleotides read TGTGCCAGCAGCCTCGGACAGGGGGGAGATACGCAGTATTTT. It encodes CASSLGQGGDTQYF. The gene calls are TRBV5-5 and TRBJ2-3, with 10 nucleotides matching TRBD1. V was clipped by 4 bases and J by 5 bases; unmatched bases: 4. Germline CDR1 is SGHKS and CDR2 is YYEKEE (reference sequence). The CDR3 consists of 14 residues.

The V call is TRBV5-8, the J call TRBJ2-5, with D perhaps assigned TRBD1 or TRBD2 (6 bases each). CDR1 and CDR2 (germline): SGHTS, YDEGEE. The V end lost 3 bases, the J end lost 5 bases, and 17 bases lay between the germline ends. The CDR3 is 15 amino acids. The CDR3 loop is CASSWRTAGGETQYF. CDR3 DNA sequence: TGTGCCAGCAGCTGGAGGACAGCCGGAGGGGAGACCCAGTACTTC.

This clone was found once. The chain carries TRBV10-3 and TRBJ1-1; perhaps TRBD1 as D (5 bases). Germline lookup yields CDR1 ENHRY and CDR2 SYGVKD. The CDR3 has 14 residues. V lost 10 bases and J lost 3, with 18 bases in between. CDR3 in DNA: TGTGCCACGGGGCGAACGGCCCAGGACACTGAAGCTTTCTTT. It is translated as CATGRTAQDTEAFF.